A single sample gave rise to the 20 T cell receptor beta chains below, sequenced in a study of T-cell memory formation after mild COVID-19. MiXCR, run by TCRdb on the 5' RACE reads, gives a single entry per CDR3 protein. The table lists 400,000 to 500,000 distinct CDR3 sequences, over 15% of them singletons. The material sequenced was PBMCs or a T cell subset sorted from them (not recorded which). Every receptor here comes from an adult woman who had mild COVID-19 (a few samples of this study predate the infection). Cell type and time point are not known.

The chain carries TRBV25-1 and TRBJ2-1, with D possibly being TRBD1 or TRBD2 (5 bases each). The CDR3 extends over 13 amino acids. V was pared by 8 bases and J by 5 bases, with 13 bases between. Per germline, CDR1 MGHDK and CDR2 SYGVNS. The CDR3: CASRDPPHNEQFF. CDR3 bases: TGTGCCAGCCGGGACCCACCTCACAATGAGCAGTTCTTC.

The chain employs TRBV27 and TRBJ2-2; 7 nucleotides align to TRBD2. CDR1 is MNHEY and CDR2 is SMNVEV in the germline V gene (reference sequence). The CDR3 extends over 16 amino acids. Losses at the gene ends were 5 bases for V and 0 bases for J; bases not matched to a gene: 6. CDR3 DNA: TGTGCCAGCAGTCCCCGGACTAGGGCGAACACCGGGGAGCTGTTTTTT. It is translated as CASSPRTRANTGELFF.

This clonotype occurred a few times. V and J are TRBV20-1 and TRBJ2-1, with 8 bases identical to TRBD2. V dropped 6 bases and J dropped 10; count of bases not matched to a gene: 8. The germline V gene encodes CDR1 DFQATT and CDR2 SNEGSKA (reference sequence). CDR3 size: 12 residues. This chain's CDR3 is CSAPTSDGEQFF. The CDR3 DNA follows: TGCAGTGCCCCGACTAGCGACGGAGAGCAGTTCTTC.

The J gene is TRBJ1-5, the V gene TRBV7-2; the D gene is possibly TRBD1 (5 bases). This CDR3 is 15 amino acids long. V lost 5 bases, J lost 3 bases, and 14 bases lay in between. CDR1 SGHTA and CDR2 FQGNSA come from the germline V gene. The CDR3 is CASSPFRGDNQPQHF. In DNA, the CDR3 is TGTGCCAGCAGCCCCTTTCGGGGGGACAATCAGCCCCAGCATTTT.

The V call is TRBV4-3, the J call TRBJ2-1; 7 bases map to TRBD2. Germline-derived CDR1 and CDR2 are LGHNA and YSLEER. Trimming cost V 0 bases and J 4 bases; bases outside gene matches: 12. The CDR3 runs to 18 residues. The CDR3 region has the DNA TGCGCCAGCAGCCAAGATGGGGGGGAGGGCCCCCGATACAATGAGCAGTTCTTC. It codes for CASSQDGGEGPRYNEQFF.

This clonotype appeared a few times. The V and J genes are TRBV7-6 and TRBJ2-1; D remains unclear. Between the trimmed V and J ends, which lost 4 bases and 9 bases, there was a span of 13 bases. The CDR3 spans 13 residues. Germline CDR1 is SGHVS and CDR2 is FNYEAQ. The CDR3 DNA reads as TGTGCCAGCAGCTCAACGGAGCATGCTGAGCAGTTCTTC. This encodes CASSSTEHAEQFF.

This clonotype was detected only a few times. V gene TRBV5-1 combines with J gene TRBJ2-7; TRBD2 matches at 7 bases. V shed 2 bases, J shed 5 bases, and the junction held 7 bases outside the gene matches. Germline V gene lookup returns CDR1 SGHRS and CDR2 YFSETQ. The CDR3 sequence is 14 residues long. Here the CDR3 reads CASSFWGRVNEQYF. CDR3 in DNA: TGCGCCAGCAGCTTCTGGGGGAGGGTCAACGAGCAGTACTTC.

This chain uses TRBV7-3 with TRBJ2-7; 10 nucleotides line up with TRBD1. This CDR3 spans 15 amino acids. Germline V gene data show CDR1 as SGHTA and CDR2 as FQGTGA. V gave up 5 bases and J gave up 3 bases; unmatched junction bases: 7. In DNA, the CDR3 is TGTGCCAGCAGCCGGGGGGGGACAGGGGACTACGAGCAGTACTTC. Its translation is CASSRGGTGDYEQYF.

The J gene is TRBJ2-3, the V gene TRBV12-3 or TRBV12-4; D may match TRBD1 or TRBD2 (5 bases each). The CDR3 contains 15 residues. Trimming stripped 3 bases from V and 1 base from J, with 11 bases between. The CDR3 here is CASSLGVSRTDTQYF. The CDR3 nucleotides read TGTGCCAGCAGTTTGGGGGTATCCCGCACAGATACGCAGTATTTT.

This clonotype was seen more than once but under ten times. The chain couples TRBV27 to TRBJ1-1; D is possibly TRBD1 (6 bases). V lost 5 bases to trimming and J lost 4 bases, with 11 bases between them. The germline V gene has CDR1 MNHEY and CDR2 SMNVEV (reference sequence). The CDR3 has 13 residues. This CDR3 reads CASSQTGFTEAFF. In nucleotides, the CDR3 is TGTGCCAGCAGTCAAACAGGGTTCACTGAAGCTTTCTTT.

This clonotype was found many times. This chain links TRBV12-3 or TRBV12-4 with TRBJ1-2, with D maybe TRBD1 (6 bases). Trimming pared 5 bases from V and 4 bases from J, leaving 17 bases between. The CDR3 has 15 amino acids. The CDR3 coding sequence is TGTGCCAGCAGTCCAATGGGGGGGACAAGCTATGGCTACACCTTC. As protein: CASSPMGGTSYGYTF.

The V call is TRBV7-3, the J call TRBJ1-2, with 9 nucleotides matching TRBD1. The V segment lost 8 bases and the J segment 8 bases; nucleotides outside the gene matches: 9. Germline CDR1 is SGHTA and CDR2 is FQGTGA. This CDR3 has 13 amino acids. CDR3 residues: CASGAGQGWGYTF. The CDR3 DNA follows: TGTGCCAGCGGAGCCGGACAGGGGTGGGGCTACACCTTC.

The chain carries TRBV12-3 or TRBV12-4 and TRBJ1-1, with 7 bases matching TRBD1. The trim removed 6 bases at V and 5 bases at J, leaving 9 bases unmatched. The CDR3 totals 14 residues. CDR3 coding DNA: TGTGCCAGCAGGAGGGGGCGCGAGAATACTGAAGCTTTCTTT. Its protein is CASRRGRENTEAFF.

This clonotype was seen a few times. This rearrangement joins TRBV5-1 to TRBJ2-1; 8 bases map to TRBD1. CDR1 is SGHRS, CDR2 YFSETQ, per germline. The CDR3 covers 15 residues. V lost 4 bases and J lost 6; bases outside the gene matches: 9. CDR3 nucleotide sequence: TGCGCCAGCAGCAGGACAGGGTCCAACCTCAATGAGCAGTTCTTC. Encoded protein: CASSRTGSNLNEQFF.

The gene calls are TRBV15 and TRBJ2-7; 9 bases agree with TRBD1. The CDR3 contains 16 residues. Germline CDR1 LNHNV, CDR2 YYDKDF (reference sequence). With 1 base clipped from V and 1 base from J, the junction kept 5 bases outside the gene matches. The CDR3 protein is CATSRARTGASYEQYF. As DNA, the CDR3 is TGTGCCACCAGCAGAGCCAGGACAGGGGCTTCCTACGAGCAGTACTTC. Supplemented by reference TRBV15 and TRBJ2-7, the full variable domain reads DAMVIQNPRYQVTQFGKPVTLSCSQTLNHNVMYWYQQKSSQAPKLLFHYYDKDFNNEADTPDNFQSRRPNTSFCFLDIRSPGLGDTAMYLCATSRARTGASYEQYFGPGTRLTVT.

The chain links TRBV4-1 to TRBJ1-1; the D gene is possibly TRBD1 (5 bases). The germline V gene encodes CDR1 MGHRA and CDR2 YSYEKL. The CDR3 is 13 residues long. With 0 bases removed from V and 11 bases from J, the gap between germline ends came to 13 bases. The CDR3 here is CASSQEGSRAAFF. The CDR3 nucleotides are TGCGCCAGCAGCCAAGAAGGGTCCAGGGCGGCTTTCTTT.

This clonotype was counted a few times. The rearrangement links TRBV6-9 to TRBJ2-5, with D unclear. Trimming shortened V by 9 bases and J by 5 bases, and 16 bases separated the two germline ends. Germline V gene data show CDR1 as MNHGY and CDR2 as SVAAGI. The CDR3 runs to 13 residues. CDR3 loop: CARLSKWWETQYF. The CDR3 nucleotides are TGTGCCAGGCTTTCCAAGTGGTGGGAGACCCAGTACTTC.

Ten or more counts support this clonotype. CDR3 sequence (DNA): TGTGCCAGCAGCTCGCAGCGGGAGCGAGGAACAGATACGCAGTATTTT. As protein: CASSSQRERGTDTQYF. The J gene is TRBJ2-3, the V gene TRBV7-9; 8 nucleotides match TRBD2. Germline CDR1 reads SEHNR; CDR2 reads FQNEAQ (reference sequence). The CDR3 is 16 residues long. V shed 4 bases and J 3 bases; nucleotides not matched to a gene: 9.

This clonotype turned up a few times. The DNA for the CDR3 is TGTGCCAGCAGTGACCTAGCGGGAGGCGAAGGCACAGATACGCAGTATTTT. Encoded protein: CASSDLAGGEGTDTQYF. This chain connects TRBV12-3 or TRBV12-4 to TRBJ2-3; 11 nucleotides agree with TRBD2. Trimming cost V 5 bases and J 1 base; bases outside gene matches: 8. The CDR3 spans 17 residues.

A few counts support this clonotype. This sequence joins TRBV5-4 and TRBJ1-1, with TRBD1 identical over 8 bases. Per the germline V gene, CDR1 is SGHNT and CDR2 is YYREEE (reference sequence). The CDR3 covers 17 residues. Trimming took 3 bases from V and 5 from J; bases not matched to a gene: 15. CDR3 residues: CASSSLLTGDLVTEAFF. The DNA for the CDR3 is TGTGCCAGCAGCTCCTTACTGACAGGGGATTTGGTAACTGAAGCTTTCTTT.